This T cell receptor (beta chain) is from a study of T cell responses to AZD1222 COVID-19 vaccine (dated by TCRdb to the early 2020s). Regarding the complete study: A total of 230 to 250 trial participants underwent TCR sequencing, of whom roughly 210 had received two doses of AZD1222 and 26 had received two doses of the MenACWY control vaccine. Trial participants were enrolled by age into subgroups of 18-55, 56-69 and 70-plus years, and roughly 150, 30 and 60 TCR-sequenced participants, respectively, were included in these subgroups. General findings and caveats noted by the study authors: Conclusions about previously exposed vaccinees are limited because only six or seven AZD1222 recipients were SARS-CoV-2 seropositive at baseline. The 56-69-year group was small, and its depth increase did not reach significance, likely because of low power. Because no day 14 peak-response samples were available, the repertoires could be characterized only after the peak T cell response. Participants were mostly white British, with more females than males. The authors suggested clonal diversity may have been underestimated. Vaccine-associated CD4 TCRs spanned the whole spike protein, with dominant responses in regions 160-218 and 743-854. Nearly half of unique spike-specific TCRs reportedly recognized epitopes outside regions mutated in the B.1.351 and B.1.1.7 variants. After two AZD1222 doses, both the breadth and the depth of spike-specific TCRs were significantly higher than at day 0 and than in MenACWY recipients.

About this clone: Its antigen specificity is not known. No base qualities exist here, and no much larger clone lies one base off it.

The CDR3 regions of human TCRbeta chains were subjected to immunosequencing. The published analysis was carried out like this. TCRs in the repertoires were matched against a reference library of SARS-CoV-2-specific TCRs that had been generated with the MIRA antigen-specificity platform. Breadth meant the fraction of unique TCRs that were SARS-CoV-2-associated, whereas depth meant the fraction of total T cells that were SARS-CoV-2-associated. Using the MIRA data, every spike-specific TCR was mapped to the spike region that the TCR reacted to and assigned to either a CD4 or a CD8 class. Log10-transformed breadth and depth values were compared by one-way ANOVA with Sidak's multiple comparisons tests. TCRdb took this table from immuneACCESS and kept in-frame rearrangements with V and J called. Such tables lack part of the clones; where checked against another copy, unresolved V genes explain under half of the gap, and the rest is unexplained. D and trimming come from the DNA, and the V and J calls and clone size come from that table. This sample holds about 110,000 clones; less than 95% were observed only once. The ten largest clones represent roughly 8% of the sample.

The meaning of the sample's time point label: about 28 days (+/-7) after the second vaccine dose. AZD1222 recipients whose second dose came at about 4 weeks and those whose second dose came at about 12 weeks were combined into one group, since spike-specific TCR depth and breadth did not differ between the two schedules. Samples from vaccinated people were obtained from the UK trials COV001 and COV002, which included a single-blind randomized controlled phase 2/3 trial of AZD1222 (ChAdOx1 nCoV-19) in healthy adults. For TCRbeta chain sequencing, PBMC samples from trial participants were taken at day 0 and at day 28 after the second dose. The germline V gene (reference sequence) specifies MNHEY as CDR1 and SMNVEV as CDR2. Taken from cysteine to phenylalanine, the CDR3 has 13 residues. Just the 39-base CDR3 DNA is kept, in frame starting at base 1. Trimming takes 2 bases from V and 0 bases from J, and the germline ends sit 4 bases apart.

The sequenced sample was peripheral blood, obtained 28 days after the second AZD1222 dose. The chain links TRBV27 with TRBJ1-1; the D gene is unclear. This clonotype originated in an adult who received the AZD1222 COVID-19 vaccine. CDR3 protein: CASSLMVNTEAFF. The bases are TGTGCCAGCAGTTTAATGGTGAACACTGAAGCTTTCTTT.